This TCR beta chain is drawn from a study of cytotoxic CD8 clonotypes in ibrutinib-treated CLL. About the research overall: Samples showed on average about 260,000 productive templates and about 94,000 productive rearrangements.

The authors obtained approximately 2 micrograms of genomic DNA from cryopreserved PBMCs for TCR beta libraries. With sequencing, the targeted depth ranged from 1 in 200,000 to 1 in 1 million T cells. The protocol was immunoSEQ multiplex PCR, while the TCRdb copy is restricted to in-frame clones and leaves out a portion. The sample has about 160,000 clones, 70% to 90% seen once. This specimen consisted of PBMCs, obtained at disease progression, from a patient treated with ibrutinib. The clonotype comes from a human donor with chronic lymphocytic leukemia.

CDR3 residues: CAISESGRGSNQPQHF. CDR3 DNA sequence: TGTGCCATCAGTGAGTCGGGGCGGGGTAGCAATCAGCCCCAGCATTTT. The gene calls are TRBV10-3 and TRBJ1-5; a weak D match, TRBD1 (5 bases). CDR1 is ENHRY and CDR2 is SYGVKD in the germline V gene. CDR3 length equals 16 residues. V was clipped by 0 bases and J by 0 bases, with 9 bases between them.